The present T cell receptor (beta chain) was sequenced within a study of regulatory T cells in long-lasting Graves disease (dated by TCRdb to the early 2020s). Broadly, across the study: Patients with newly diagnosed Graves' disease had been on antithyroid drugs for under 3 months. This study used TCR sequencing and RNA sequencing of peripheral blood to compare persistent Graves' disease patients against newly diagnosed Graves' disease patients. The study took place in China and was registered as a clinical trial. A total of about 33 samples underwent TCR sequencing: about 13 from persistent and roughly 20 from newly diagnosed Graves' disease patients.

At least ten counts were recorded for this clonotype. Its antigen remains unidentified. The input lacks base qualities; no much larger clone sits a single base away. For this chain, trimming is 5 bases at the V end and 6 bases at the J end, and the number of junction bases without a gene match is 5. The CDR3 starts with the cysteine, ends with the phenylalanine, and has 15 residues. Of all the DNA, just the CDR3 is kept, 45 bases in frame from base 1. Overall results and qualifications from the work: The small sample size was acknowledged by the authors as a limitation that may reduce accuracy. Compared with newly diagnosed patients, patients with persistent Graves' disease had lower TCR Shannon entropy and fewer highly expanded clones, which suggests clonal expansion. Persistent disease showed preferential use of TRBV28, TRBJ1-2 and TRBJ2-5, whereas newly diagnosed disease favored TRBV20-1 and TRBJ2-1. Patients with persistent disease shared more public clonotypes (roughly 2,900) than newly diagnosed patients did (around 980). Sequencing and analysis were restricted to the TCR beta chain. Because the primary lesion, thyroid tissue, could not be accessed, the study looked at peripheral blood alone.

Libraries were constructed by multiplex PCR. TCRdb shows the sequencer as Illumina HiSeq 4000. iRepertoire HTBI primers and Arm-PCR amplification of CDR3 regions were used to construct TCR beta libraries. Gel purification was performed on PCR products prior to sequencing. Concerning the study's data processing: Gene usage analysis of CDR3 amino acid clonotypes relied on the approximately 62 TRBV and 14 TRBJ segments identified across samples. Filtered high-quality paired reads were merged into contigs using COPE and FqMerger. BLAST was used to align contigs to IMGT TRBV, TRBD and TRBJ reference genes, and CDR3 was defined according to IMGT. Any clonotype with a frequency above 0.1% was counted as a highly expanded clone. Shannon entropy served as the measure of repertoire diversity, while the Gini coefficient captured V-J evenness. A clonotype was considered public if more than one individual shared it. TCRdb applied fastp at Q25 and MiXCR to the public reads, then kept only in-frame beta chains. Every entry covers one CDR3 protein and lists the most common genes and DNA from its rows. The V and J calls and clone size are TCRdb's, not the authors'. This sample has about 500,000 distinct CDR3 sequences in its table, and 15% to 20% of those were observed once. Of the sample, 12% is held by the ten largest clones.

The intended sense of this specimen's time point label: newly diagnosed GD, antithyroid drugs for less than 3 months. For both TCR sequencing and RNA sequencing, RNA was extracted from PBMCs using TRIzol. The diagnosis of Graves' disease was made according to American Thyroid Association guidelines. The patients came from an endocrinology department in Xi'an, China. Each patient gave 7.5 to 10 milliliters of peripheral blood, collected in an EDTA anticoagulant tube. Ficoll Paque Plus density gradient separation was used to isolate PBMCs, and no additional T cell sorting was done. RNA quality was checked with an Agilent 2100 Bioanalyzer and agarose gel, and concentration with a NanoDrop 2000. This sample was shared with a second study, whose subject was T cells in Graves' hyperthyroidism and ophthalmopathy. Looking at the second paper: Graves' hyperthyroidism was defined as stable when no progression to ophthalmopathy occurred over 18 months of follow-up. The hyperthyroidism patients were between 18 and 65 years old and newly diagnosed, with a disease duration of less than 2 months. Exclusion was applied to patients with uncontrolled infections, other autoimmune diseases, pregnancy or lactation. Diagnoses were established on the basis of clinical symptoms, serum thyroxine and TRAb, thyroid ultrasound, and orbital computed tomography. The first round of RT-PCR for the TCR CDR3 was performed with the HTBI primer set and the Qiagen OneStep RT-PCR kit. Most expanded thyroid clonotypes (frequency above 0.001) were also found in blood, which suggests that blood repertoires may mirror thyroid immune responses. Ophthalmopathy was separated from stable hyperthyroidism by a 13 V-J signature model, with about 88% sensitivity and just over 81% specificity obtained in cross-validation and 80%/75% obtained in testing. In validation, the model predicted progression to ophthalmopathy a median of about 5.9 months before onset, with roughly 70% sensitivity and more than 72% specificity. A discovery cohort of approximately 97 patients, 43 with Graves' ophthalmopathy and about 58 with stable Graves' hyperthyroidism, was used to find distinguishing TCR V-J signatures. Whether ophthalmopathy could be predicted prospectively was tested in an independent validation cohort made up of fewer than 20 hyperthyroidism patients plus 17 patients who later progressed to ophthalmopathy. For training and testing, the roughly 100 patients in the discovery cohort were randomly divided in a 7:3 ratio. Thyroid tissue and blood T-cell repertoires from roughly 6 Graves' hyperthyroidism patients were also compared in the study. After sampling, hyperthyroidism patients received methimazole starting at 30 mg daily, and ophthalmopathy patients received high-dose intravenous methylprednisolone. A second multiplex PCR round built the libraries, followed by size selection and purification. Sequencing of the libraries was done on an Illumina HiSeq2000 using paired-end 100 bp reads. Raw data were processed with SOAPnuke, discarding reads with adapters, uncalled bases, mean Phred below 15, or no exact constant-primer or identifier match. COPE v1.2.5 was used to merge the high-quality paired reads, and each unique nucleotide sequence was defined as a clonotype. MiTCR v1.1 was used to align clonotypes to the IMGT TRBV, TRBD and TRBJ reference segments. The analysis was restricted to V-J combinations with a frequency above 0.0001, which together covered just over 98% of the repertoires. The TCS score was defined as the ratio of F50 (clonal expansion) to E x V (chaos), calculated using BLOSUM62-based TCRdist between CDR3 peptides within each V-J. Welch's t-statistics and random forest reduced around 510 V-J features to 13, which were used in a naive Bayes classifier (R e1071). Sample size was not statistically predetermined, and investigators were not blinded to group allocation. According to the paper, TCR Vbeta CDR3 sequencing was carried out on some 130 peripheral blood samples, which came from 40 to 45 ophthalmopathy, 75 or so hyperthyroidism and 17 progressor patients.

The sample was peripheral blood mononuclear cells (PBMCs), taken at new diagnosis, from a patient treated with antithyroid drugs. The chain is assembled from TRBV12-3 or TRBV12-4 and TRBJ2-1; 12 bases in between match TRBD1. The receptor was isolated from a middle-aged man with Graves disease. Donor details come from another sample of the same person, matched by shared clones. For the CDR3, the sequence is CASSTGQGAGNEQFF. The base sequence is TGTGCCAGCAGTACGGGACAGGGGGCTGGCAATGAGCAGTTCTTC.